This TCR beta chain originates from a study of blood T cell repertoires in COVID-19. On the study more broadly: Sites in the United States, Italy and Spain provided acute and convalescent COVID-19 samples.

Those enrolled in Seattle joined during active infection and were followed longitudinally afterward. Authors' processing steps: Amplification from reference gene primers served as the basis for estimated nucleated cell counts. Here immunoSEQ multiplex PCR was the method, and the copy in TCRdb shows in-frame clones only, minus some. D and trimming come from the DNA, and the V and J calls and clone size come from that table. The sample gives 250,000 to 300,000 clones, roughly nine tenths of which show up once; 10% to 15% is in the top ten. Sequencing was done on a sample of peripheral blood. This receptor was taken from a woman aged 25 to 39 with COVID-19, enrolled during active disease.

CDR3 sequence (DNA): TGTGCCAGCAGAGATACCACAGGGGACGAGCAGTACTTC. It encodes CASRDTTGDEQYF. The chain is built from TRBV28 and TRBJ2-7, with 7 bases aligning to TRBD1. There are 13 residues in the CDR3. Trimming cost V 6 bases and J 5 bases; bases outside gene matches: 7. Germline-derived CDR1 and CDR2 are MDHEN and SYDVKM.